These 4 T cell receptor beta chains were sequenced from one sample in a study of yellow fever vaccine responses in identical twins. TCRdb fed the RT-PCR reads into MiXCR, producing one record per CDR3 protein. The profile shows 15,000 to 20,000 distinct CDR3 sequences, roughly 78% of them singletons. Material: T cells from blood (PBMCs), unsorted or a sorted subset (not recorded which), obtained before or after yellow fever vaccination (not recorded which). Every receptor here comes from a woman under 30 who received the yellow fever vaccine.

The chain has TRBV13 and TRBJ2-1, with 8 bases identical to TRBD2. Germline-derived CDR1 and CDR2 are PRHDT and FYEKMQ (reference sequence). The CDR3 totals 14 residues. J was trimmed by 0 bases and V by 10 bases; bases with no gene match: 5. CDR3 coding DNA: TGTGCCATCTCTAGCGGGTTCTCCTACAATGAGCAGTTCTTC. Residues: CAISSGFSYNEQFF.

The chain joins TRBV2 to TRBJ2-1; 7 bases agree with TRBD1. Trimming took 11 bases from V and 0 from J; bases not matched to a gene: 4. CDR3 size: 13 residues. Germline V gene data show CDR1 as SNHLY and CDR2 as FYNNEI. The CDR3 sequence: CAGRQGSYNEQFF. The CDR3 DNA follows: TGTGCCGGACGACAGGGCTCCTACAATGAGCAGTTCTTC.

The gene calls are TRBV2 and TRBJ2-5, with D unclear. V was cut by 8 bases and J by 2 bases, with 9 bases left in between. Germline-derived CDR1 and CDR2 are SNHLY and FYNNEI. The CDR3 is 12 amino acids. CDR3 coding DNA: TGTGCCAGCGCCGAGTTTCAAGAGACCCAGTACTTC. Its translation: CASAEFQETQYF.

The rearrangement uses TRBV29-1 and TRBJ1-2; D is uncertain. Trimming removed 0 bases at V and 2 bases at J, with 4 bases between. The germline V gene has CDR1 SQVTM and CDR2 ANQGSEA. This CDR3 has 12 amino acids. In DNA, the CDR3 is TGCAGCGTTGAAGACGGAAACTATGGCTACACCTTC. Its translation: CSVEDGNYGYTF.